The rows below give T cell receptor beta chains drawn from one sample of a study of T cell repertoires in cytomegalovirus infection. A single record per CDR3 protein comes from TCRdb applying MiXCR to the reads. The sample contains some 500,000 distinct CDR3 sequences, 40% of which appear only once. Which antigens these TCRs recognize remains unknown. Specimen: cultured PBMCs, collected from culture after CMV antigen stimulation. The receptor set was obtained from a human donor in good health (CMV status not recorded). Some clones in this sample may be carry-over from other donors' samples. CDR3s include the opening cysteine and the closing phenylalanine or tryptophan.

V gene	J gene	CDR3 protein
TRBV28	TRBJ2-7	CASSYLAGGIYEQYF
TRBV6-5	TRBJ2-7	CASSYSEEVNEQYF
TRBV12-3/TRBV12-4	TRBJ1-5	CASSSSVGNQPQHF
TRBV18	TRBJ1-5	CASPSIFGAQHF
TRBV19	TRBJ1-5	CASSISPGSNQPQHF
TRBV7-2	TRBJ1-1	CASSDPGGEAFF
TRBV19	TRBJ2-1	CASTLDRGHNEQFF
TRBV7-2	TRBJ1-2	CASSPGVGYYGYTF
TRBV5-1	TRBJ1-3	CASSFQGENTIYF
TRBV15	TRBJ1-1	CATSRDRDSGTEAFF
TRBV11-3	TRBJ2-2	CASSSQYAGELFF
TRBV6-8	TRBJ1-2	CASSYSGGTGYTF
TRBV11-3	TRBJ1-5	CASREVAGNNQPQHF
TRBV20-1	TRBJ2-3	CSARDPGHQAQYF
TRBV6-2/TRBV6-3	TRBJ1-2	CASSRSHKDGYTF